This TCR beta chain appears in the sequencing data of a study of PD-L1 blockade in urothelial cancer (dated by TCRdb to 2016 to 2017). With respect to the entire study: Therapy was started around 2014 for all patients, and atezolizumab 1,200 mg was administered intravenously every 3 weeks. About 90% of the roughly 29 patients were males with bladder-origin urothelial cancer, and 18 of 29 reported a prior smoking history. The study was an exploratory multi-omic analysis of somatic, immune and clinical correlates of response to PD-L1 blockade with atezolizumab in urothelial cancer. TCR sequencing covered pretreatment tumor samples and matched, serially collected peripheral blood taken before and after atezolizumab treatment. Roughly ten patients achieved durable clinical benefit and 20 did not. Pretreatment blood TCR-seq was available for about 27 patients, at least one posttreatment blood collection was obtained for around 25 patients, and tumor TCR-seq was available for around 25 patients. In the same patients who had TCR sequencing, pretreatment tumors also underwent whole exome sequencing and RNA sequencing. Patients had an ECOG performance status of 0 or 1 and had received between 0 and 3 prior chemotherapy regimens. Durable clinical benefit meant progression-free survival longer than 6 months, and TCR features were also tested against progression-free and overall survival. Blood samples gave a median of around 140,000 T cells and tens of thousands of unique TCRs, with a median clonality of roughly 0.08. Blood samples were analyzed 3 weeks after the start of treatment (second dose) and 6 weeks after the start of treatment.

CDR1 is given as GTSNPN and CDR2 as SVGIG, both from the germline V gene (reference sequence). Including the terminal cysteine and phenylalanine, the CDR3 comprises 13 residues. Of all the DNA, just the CDR3 is kept, 39 bases in frame from base 1. About this clone: It lacks a known antigen. No much larger clone exists at a distance of one base, and base qualities are not known.

Synthetic TCR analog templates were spiked into each PCR to estimate absolute template abundance from read counts. The immunoSEQ assay was used to amplify TCRbeta CDR3 regions from genomic DNA with bias-controlled V and J gene primers. Rearranged TCRbeta segments were sequenced at approximately 20X coverage. The original methods were these. Clustering was used to correct sequencing errors, and CDR3s were annotated against IMGT so that V, D and J genes could be assigned. Downstream analyses used only productive TCRbeta rearrangements and left out out-of-frame or stop-codon sequences. To compute clonality, Shannon entropy was normalized by the log of the number of unique productive sequences and then subtracted from one. Clones differing between time points or between blood and tumor were identified by Fisher's exact test with Benjamini-Hochberg correction at adjusted p below 0.01. TCRdb obtained this table from immuneACCESS and retained in-frame rearrangements with V and J assigned. These tables miss some clones; where compared with another copy, unresolved V genes account for less than half of the shortfall, and the remainder is unexplained. V and J calls and clone size are copied from that table; D and trimming were computed from the DNA. Present in this sample are 50,000 to 65,000 clones, over 75% of which were seen just once. Of the sample, approximately 6% falls within the top ten clones.

The cohort comprised around 31 patients with locally advanced or metastatic urothelial carcinoma treated at Memorial Sloan Kettering on a trial protocol. Peripheral blood mononuclear cells were collected from each patient pretreatment and during treatment, giving between 1 and 8 total time points per patient. The Qiagen DNeasy Blood extraction kit was used to purify genomic DNA from total PBMCs and tumor samples. PBMCs were collected pretreatment and during treatment and were isolated and stored as previously described. Here is what the overall study found, with its caveats: Because of the small sample size (n of about 30) and the many exploratory analyses performed, the results are intended to be regarded as hypothesis-generating. At 3 weeks after the start of treatment, tumor-associated TCR clones in peripheral blood had expanded more in patients with durable benefit (n of about 20, p = 0.022). A pretreatment peripheral blood TCR clonality below the median was linked to improved progression-free and overall survival.

The sequence was obtained from a man aged 40-49 years with urothelial cancer. This chain joins TRBV30 to TRBJ2-2; a tentative D match to TRBD2 spans 5 bases. This specimen was PBMCs, taken around atezolizumab (anti-PD-L1) treatment. The CDR3 reads CAGGGSGPGELFF. The DNA reads as follows: TGTGCTGGAGGCGGGTCCGGGCCTGGGGAGCTGTTTTTT. The entire variable domain, with the stretches around the CDR3 drawn from the reference TRBV30 and TRBJ2-2 proteins, is SQTIHQWPATLVQPVGSPLSLECTVEGTSNPNLYWYRQAAGRGLQLLFYSVGIGQISSEVPQNLSASRPQDRQFILSSKKLLLSDSGFYLCAGGGSGPGELFFGEGSRLTVL.